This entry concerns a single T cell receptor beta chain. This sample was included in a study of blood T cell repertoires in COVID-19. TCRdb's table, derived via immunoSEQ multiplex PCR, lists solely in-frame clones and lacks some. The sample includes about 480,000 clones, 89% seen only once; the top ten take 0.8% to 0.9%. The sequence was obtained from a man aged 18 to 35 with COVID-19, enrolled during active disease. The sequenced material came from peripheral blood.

The CDR3 region is CASSLEAGHNEQFF. The CDR3 nucleotides read TGTGCCAGCAGCTTAGAAGCGGGACACAATGAGCAGTTCTTC. The chain is built from TRBV7-9 and TRBJ2-1; 7 bases are a match to TRBD2. Germline trimming cut 1 base from V and 5 bases from J; bases unmatched to any gene: 2. The CDR3 consists of 14 residues. CDR1 and CDR2 from the germline V gene are SEHNR and FQNEAQ (reference sequence).